This TCR beta chain was captured in a study of Graves' ophthalmopathy and Graves' hyperthyroidism. This clonotype came up a few times. One junction end does not reproduce the germline sequence, and a read error may be involved. This CDR3 has 16 residues. Germline lookup yields CDR1 DFQATT and CDR2 SNEGSKA (reference sequence). Amplified material comprised TCR beta CDR3 regions derived from RNA transcripts. Second-round multiplex PCR followed a first-round RT-PCR using HTBI primers. In TCRdb, the multiplex PCR reads were re-called with MiXCR into one record per CDR3 protein. The data contain approximately 380,000 distinct CDR3 sequences, around a fifth of them singletons.

Material for sequencing was peripheral blood. This receptor was obtained from a woman aged 18-29 years with stable Graves' hyperthyroidism. This chain uses TRBV20-1 with TRBJ2-4; a weak D match, TRBD1 (6 bases). CDR3 in amino acids: CSARDLGARTKNIKYF. DNA of the CDR3: TGCAGTGCTAGAGATCTGGGGGCTAGGACCAAAAACATTAAGTACTTC.